The 24 T cell receptor beta chains below come from one sample, sequenced in a study of glioma-infiltrating T cells. The iRepertoire nested amplicon-rescue multiplex PCR amplified TCR alpha and beta CDR3s from RNA. TCRdb reprocessed the multiplex PCR reads via MiXCR and lists one record per CDR3 protein. The sample contains fewer than 200,000 distinct CDR3 sequences, around 42% of which appear only once. Sample: glioma tissue, nonneoplastic brain tissue, or PBMCs (not recorded which). The receptors shown here come from a human donor with low-grade glioma or glioblastoma, undergoing nonglioma brain surgery, or in good health (not recorded which).

This clonotype was detected ten times or more. The gene calls are TRBV7-9 and TRBJ1-2, with 7 bases identical to TRBD1. CDR3 length: 13 amino acids. After removal of 4 bases from V and 6 bases from J, the junction contained 5 bases not matched to a gene. The V gene's germline CDR1 is SEHNR and CDR2 FQNEAQ (reference sequence). As DNA, the CDR3 is TGTGCCAGCAGCTCACCGGACAGGAATGGCTACACCTTC. Its translation is CASSSPDRNGYTF.

V gene TRBV28 combines with J gene TRBJ2-7; 7 bases map to TRBD2. With 11 bases clipped from V and 5 bases from J, the junction kept 18 bases outside the gene matches. The CDR3 extends over 15 amino acids. In germline, CDR1 is MDHEN, CDR2 SYDVKM. CDR3 nucleotide sequence: TGTGCCCACAATCGGGAGGTGGGGCTTCCCCACGAGCAGTACTTC. The encoded protein is CAHNREVGLPHEQYF.

Regarding this clonotype: Being one base from a much bigger clone, this may be a read error. The chain joins TRBV12-3 or TRBV12-4 to TRBJ1-1, with D unresolved. The CDR3 is made up of 13 amino acids. Trimming took off 6 bases at V and 5 bases at J, with 13 bases between the two ends. CDR3 DNA sequence: TGTGCCAGCAGCCGATTCGAGGAAACTGAAGCTTTCTTT. The encoded protein is CASSRFEETEAFF.

In this sample, this clonotype turned up many times. The chain joins TRBV7-2 to TRBJ2-3; no firm D call. Germline loops: CDR1 SGHTA, CDR2 FQGNSA. This CDR3 is built from 15 residues. The V end was cut by 1 base, the J end by 1 base, with 9 bases between. The CDR3 protein is CASSLVASRTDTQYF. CDR3 sequence (DNA): TGTGCCAGCAGCTTAGTGGCTTCTCGCACAGATACGCAGTATTTT.

This clonotype has at least ten counts. This chain connects TRBV6-1 to TRBJ2-7; TRBD1 or TRBD2 may be the D gene (5 bases each). The CDR3 consists of 16 residues. Trimming cost V 5 bases and J 2 bases, with 19 bases left between them. Per germline, CDR1 MNHNS and CDR2 SASEGT. As DNA, the CDR3 is TGTGCCAGCAGTCCCTTCGAGGGGACGGAACCCTACGAGCAGTACTTC. Its protein is CASSPFEGTEPYEQYF.

As for this clonotype: A read error is possible here, since a much larger clone lies one base away. The chain has TRBV6-2 or TRBV6-3 and TRBJ2-7; 7 bases align to TRBD1. CDR1 is MNHEY and CDR2 is SVGEGT in the germline V gene. CDR3 size: 17 residues. The junction had 15 bases not matched to a gene; V was cut back by 4 bases and J by 3 bases. The DNA for the CDR3 is TGTGCCAGCAGTTCAGGGGGTACCTGCGCGATACACTACGAGCAGTACTTC. Translating gives CASSSGGTCAIHYEQYF.

In DNA form, the CDR3 reads TGCGCCAGCAGCTTAGGGACAGCGCAAGAGACCCAGTACTTC. Its translation: CASSLGTAQETQYF. This chain uses TRBV5-1 with TRBJ2-5, with TRBD1 identical over 7 bases. The CDR3 is 14 residues long. In germline, CDR1 is SGHRS, CDR2 YFSETQ. Unmatched junction bases numbered 3, after V lost 2 bases and J lost 2 bases.

This clonotype was detected many times. The V and J genes are TRBV11-2 and TRBJ2-7; 8 nucleotides align to TRBD2. In germline, CDR1 is SGHAT, CDR2 FQNNGV. V was pared by 3 bases and J by 5 bases, with 6 bases of the junction left unmatched. This CDR3 has 14 amino acids. The CDR3 sequence is CASSFPAGANEQYF. The CDR3 DNA reads as TGTGCCAGCAGCTTCCCAGCGGGAGCTAACGAGCAGTACTTC. The entire variable domain, with the rest obtained from reference TRBV11-2 and TRBJ2-7, is as follows: EAGVAQSPRYKIIEKRQSVAFWCNPISGHATLYWYQQILGQGPKLLIQFQNNGVVDDSQLPKDRFSAERLKGVDSTLKIQPAKLEDSAVYLCASSFPAGANEQYFGPGTRLTVT.

Only a few counts were recorded for this clonotype. This chain links TRBV18 with TRBJ2-3; 7 bases are a match to TRBD2. The V gene's germline CDR1 is KGHSH and CDR2 LQKENI. The length of the CDR3 is 16 residues. V shed 2 bases and J 0 bases; nucleotides not matched to a gene: 5. The CDR3 nucleotides are TGTGCCAGCTCACCAGGGGTTAGCGGGAGCACAGATACGCAGTATTTT. This gives the protein CASSPGVSGSTDTQYF.

To note about this clonotype: This sequence may be a read error, since a much larger clone differs from it by one base. The CDR3 ends on some other residue instead of the conserved phenylalanine or tryptophan, so this is likely a read error. V and J are TRBV28 and TRBJ1-4, with D maybe TRBD1 (6 bases). Germline loops: CDR1 MDHEN, CDR2 SYDVKM. V was clipped by 6 bases and J by 7 bases, with 12 bases between them. The CDR3 is 13 residues long. This CDR3 is CASSEQGSEKLFL. Written as DNA, the CDR3 is TGTGCCAGCAGCGAACAGGGAAGTGAAAAACTGTTTCTT.

The sample holds a few counts of this clonotype. J is TRBJ2-3 and V is TRBV3-1; the D gene could be TRBD1 or TRBD2 (5 bases each). Germline assignment: CDR1 LGHDT and CDR2 YNNKEL (reference sequence). This CDR3 is 12 amino acids long. Trimming removed 4 bases at V and 8 bases at J, with 10 bases between. CDR3 bases: TGTGCCAGCAGCCCCCCGGGGCGTACGCAGTATTTT. It encodes CASSPPGRTQYF.

The chain is built from TRBV19 and TRBJ2-2; 7 nucleotides align to TRBD1. The CDR3 consists of 15 residues. CDR1 is LNHDA and CDR2 is SQIVND in the germline V gene (reference sequence). Trimming cost V 10 bases and J 5 bases; bases outside gene matches: 13. CDR3: CATAGTAIGTGELFF. In nucleotides, the CDR3 is TGTGCCACCGCAGGGACAGCAATTGGAACCGGGGAGCTGTTTTTT.

This chain uses TRBV14 with TRBJ1-6; the D is unclear. Trimming left V 2 bases short and J 4 bases short, with 9 bases between. Germline V gene lookup returns CDR1 SGHDN and CDR2 FVKESK. The CDR3 spans 15 residues. The DNA of the CDR3 is TGTGCCAGCAGCCAAAATAGGGCTTATAATTCACCCCTCCACTTT. Translated: CASSQNRAYNSPLHF.

The rearrangement links TRBV20-1 to TRBJ2-3, with D tentatively TRBD1 (5 bases). This CDR3 comprises 13 residues. CDR1 and CDR2 from the germline V gene are DFQATT and SNEGSKA (reference sequence). Trimming removed 7 bases from V and 3 bases from J, with 14 bases in between. The CDR3 is CSVRTIGTDTQYF. The CDR3 region has the DNA TGCAGTGTTAGGACAATTGGTACAGATACGCAGTATTTT.

A few counts support this clonotype. V usage is TRBV2 and J usage is TRBJ2-1; 11 nucleotides match TRBD2. CDR1 SNHLY and CDR2 FYNNEI come from the germline V gene. CDR3 size: 13 residues. Trimming removed 11 bases from V and 6 bases from J; junction bases left unmatched: 6. CDR3 region: CACSGLAANEQFF. The DNA for the CDR3 is TGTGCCTGCTCGGGACTAGCGGCCAATGAGCAGTTCTTC.

This clonotype was detected ten times or more. This chain uses TRBV27 with TRBJ2-2; 8 nucleotides match TRBD1. Losses at the gene ends were 6 bases for V and 6 bases for J; bases not matched to a gene: 6. The length of the CDR3 is 14 residues. Per the germline V gene, CDR1 is MNHEY and CDR2 is SMNVEV (reference sequence). The CDR3: CASSLDRVAGELFF. CDR3 in DNA: TGTGCCAGCAGCTTGGACAGGGTCGCCGGGGAGCTGTTTTTT.

This rearrangement joins TRBV2 to TRBJ2-7, with 12 nucleotides matching TRBD2. CDR1 and CDR2 (germline): SNHLY, FYNNEI. The CDR3 contains 15 residues. Trimming removed 5 bases from V and 6 bases from J; junction bases left unmatched: 8. CDR3 sequence (DNA): TGTGCCAGCAGTACCAGACTAGCGGGAGCCGGCGAGCAGTACTTC. It codes for CASSTRLAGAGEQYF.

In its sample, this clonotype was seen many times. The chain combines TRBV25-1 with TRBJ2-3, with 7 positions matching TRBD2. The ends lost 5 bases at V and 0 bases at J; junction bases unmatched: 2. Germline V gives CDR1 MGHDK, CDR2 SYGVNS. CDR3 size: 14 residues. CDR3 residues: CASSSAGSTDTQYF. CDR3 bases: TGTGCCAGCAGTTCAGCGGGAAGCACAGATACGCAGTATTTT.

About this clonotype itself: Possible read error: a much larger clone is one base away. CDR3 loop: CASSLRIAGEQYF. CDR3 nucleotides: TGTGCCAGCAGTCTTAGAATAGCTGGGGAGCAGTACTTC. The genes are TRBV12-3 or TRBV12-4 and TRBJ2-7; no definite D call. The CDR3 covers 13 residues. Trimming took 5 bases from V and 7 from J, leaving 15 bases between them.

This clonotype was seen ten or more times. The genes are TRBV19 and TRBJ1-1; 7 positions agree with TRBD1. J gave up 5 bases and V 4 bases, and 10 bases lay outside the gene matches. Germline lookup yields CDR1 LNHDA and CDR2 SQIVND (reference sequence). The CDR3 is 15 amino acids. The CDR3 coding sequence is TGTGCCAGTAGTACTCAGGGGGTGGGTGGAACTGAAGCTTTCTTT. This codes for CASSTQGVGGTEAFF.

This clonotype was seen only a few times. The chain joins TRBV20-1 to TRBJ1-5; no firm D call. Germline V CDR1 and CDR2: DFQATT, SNEGSKA (reference sequence). This CDR3 spans 13 amino acids. V was shortened by 3 bases and J by 8 bases, with 14 bases between the two germline ends. CDR3 amino acids: CSARVDGQKPQHF. The CDR3 region has the DNA TGCAGTGCTAGGGTGGACGGTCAAAAGCCCCAGCATTTT.

This clonotype was seen a few times. The V and J genes are TRBV11-2 and TRBJ1-1, with no clear D. Germline V gives CDR1 SGHAT, CDR2 FQNNGV. This CDR3 comprises 13 residues. Trimming stripped 5 bases from V and 0 bases from J, with 7 bases between. In DNA form, the CDR3 reads TGTGCCAGCAGCGTAACAGTGAACACTGAAGCTTTCTTT. Amino acid sequence: CASSVTVNTEAFF.

This chain joins TRBV2 and TRBJ1-3; D is uncertain. The germline V gene has CDR1 SNHLY and CDR2 FYNNEI. The CDR3 consists of 15 residues. Trimming removed 6 bases from V and 4 bases from J, with 16 bases in between. This chain's CDR3 is CASSAERDAGNTIYF. CDR3 coding DNA: TGTGCCAGCAGCGCTGAGAGGGATGCCGGAAACACCATATATTTT.

Concerning this clonotype: A junction end diverges from the germline sequence, so it may reflect a read error. J is TRBJ1-4 and V is TRBV28; weak D call: TRBD1 (5 bases). CDR1 is MDHEN, CDR2 SYDVKM, per germline. The CDR3 runs to 13 residues. CDR3 protein: CASTATTGGKLFF. CDR3 nucleotide sequence: TGTGCCAGCACTGCAACTACAGGAGGAAAACTTTTTTTT.